This T cell receptor (beta chain) came from a study of blood T cell repertoires in COVID-19. Study information: PBMCs, B-cell-depleted T cells, or T cells provided the cDNA or gDNA that made up the material.

CDR3 length equals 12 residues. With 2 bases removed from V and 8 bases from J, the gap between germline ends came to 9 bases. In germline, CDR1 is MNHEY, CDR2 SVGEGT. Repertoires were generated with immunoSEQ multiplex PCR, while TCRdb's copy carries only in-frame clones and drops some. The data hold a few hundred thousand clones, with around 90% observed a single time. The chain employs TRBV6-2 or TRBV6-3 and TRBJ1-2; D gene uncertain. The TCR sequence derives from a man in his sixties with acute or convalescent COVID-19. Sequencing was done on a sample of peripheral blood. The CDR3, as DNA: TGTGCCAGCAGTTACCCTCTAGACGGCTACACCTTC. Translation: CASSYPLDGYTF.